Described below is a single TCR beta chain sequence and its context. What it binds is unknown. This entry is derived from a study of shared clonotypes between healthy human individuals. In the study overall: Three CD4 naive, three CD4 memory, two CD8 naive and one CD8 memory plate were used per donor.

Findings of the study overall: Relative to their counterparts shared across all four donors, non-shared clonotypes exhibited diminished generation probabilities.

Sequencing used immunoSEQ multiplex PCR; TCRdb keeps in-frame clones, though not all of them. The sample has about 820,000 clones; 80% to 95% are singletons. Germline V CDR1 and CDR2: SEHNR, FQNEAQ (reference sequence). Deletions cut 3 bases from V and 3 bases from J, with 18 bases between. This CDR3 comprises 16 residues. CD45RO-negative, CCR7-positively selected cells formed the naive CD8 fraction, excluding terminally differentiated effector memory CD45RA+ cells. Donors were Caucasian adults residing in Nashville, Tennessee, USA. The sequencing input was naive CD8+ T cells sorted from blood. The chain employs TRBV7-9 and TRBJ2-7; the D gene is possibly TRBD2 (7 bases). The receptor was derived from a man younger than 45 in good health. This chain's CDR3 is CASSLRGAGVFYEQYF. CDR3 nucleotide sequence: TGTGCCAGCAGCTTGAGGGGGGCGGGAGTATTCTACGAGCAGTACTTC.